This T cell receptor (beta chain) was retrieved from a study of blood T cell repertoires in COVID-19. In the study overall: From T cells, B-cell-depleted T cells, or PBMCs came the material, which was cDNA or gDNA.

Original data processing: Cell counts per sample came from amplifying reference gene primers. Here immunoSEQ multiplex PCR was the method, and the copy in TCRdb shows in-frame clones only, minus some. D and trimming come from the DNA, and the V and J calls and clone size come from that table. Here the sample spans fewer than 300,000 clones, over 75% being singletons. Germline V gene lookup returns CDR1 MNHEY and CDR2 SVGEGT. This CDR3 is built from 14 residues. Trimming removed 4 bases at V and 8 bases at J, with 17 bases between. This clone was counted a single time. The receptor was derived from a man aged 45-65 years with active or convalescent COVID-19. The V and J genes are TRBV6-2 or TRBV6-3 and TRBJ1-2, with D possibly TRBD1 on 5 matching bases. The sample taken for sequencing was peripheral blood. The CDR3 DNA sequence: TGTGCCAGCAGTTTCGGGGGTACGCTCTCCGGCTACACCTTC. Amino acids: CASSFGGTLSGYTF.